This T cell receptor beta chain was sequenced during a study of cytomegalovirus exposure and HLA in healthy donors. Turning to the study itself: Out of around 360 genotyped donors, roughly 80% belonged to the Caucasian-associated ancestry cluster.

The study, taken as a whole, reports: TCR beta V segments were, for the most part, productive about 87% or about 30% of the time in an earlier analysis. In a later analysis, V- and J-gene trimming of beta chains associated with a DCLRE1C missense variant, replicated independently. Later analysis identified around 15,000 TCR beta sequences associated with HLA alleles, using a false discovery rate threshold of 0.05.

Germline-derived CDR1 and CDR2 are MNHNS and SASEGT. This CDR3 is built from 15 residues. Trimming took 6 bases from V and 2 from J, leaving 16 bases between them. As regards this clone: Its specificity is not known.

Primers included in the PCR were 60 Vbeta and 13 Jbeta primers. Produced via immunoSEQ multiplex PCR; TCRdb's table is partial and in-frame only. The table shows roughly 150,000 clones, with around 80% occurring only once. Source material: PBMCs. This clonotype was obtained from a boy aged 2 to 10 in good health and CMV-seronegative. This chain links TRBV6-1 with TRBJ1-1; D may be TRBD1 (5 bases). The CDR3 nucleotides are TGTGCCAGCAGAGCCAGGGTGGGGCCCAACACTGAAGCTTTCTTT. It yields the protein CASRARVGPNTEAFF.